These 8 T cell receptor beta chains originate from one sample sequenced in a study of beta chain features in type 1 diabetes. Regarding the study as a whole: Patients with Type 1 diabetes showed moderately but significantly shorter TCRB CDR3s in all four CD4+ subsets.

Their antigens remain unidentified. Expressed TCRB transcripts were sequenced after all isolated RNA was converted to cDNA. Profiling relied on immunoSEQ multiplex PCR, and the TCRdb table lists in-frame clones only, not all of them. The sample has roughly 330,000 clones, 13% seen once. The source material was naive CD4+ T cells from blood. The receptors derive from a woman aged 18-29 years with type 1 diabetes.

This clone turned up a few times. The chain combines TRBV30 with TRBJ2-7, with D perhaps matching TRBD2 (7 bases). Germline CDR1 GTSNPN, CDR2 SVGIG (reference sequence). CDR3 length equals 13 residues. The V and J ends lost 5 bases and 7 bases respectively, with 18 bases between them. CDR3 sequence (DNA): TGTGCCTGGGGGAGGGGGACCTCCGGGGAGCAGTACGTC. This gives the protein CAWGRGTSGEQYV.

This clone turned up a few times. The chain joins TRBV27 to TRBJ2-1; TRBD2 aligns across 9 bases. Per germline, CDR1 MNHEY and CDR2 SMNVEV (reference sequence). The J segment lost 2 bases and the V segment lost 2 bases, leaving 7 bases of the junction unmatched. The CDR3 runs to 17 residues. CDR3 bases: TGTGCCAGCAGTTTAGCCCTCTTAGCGGGAGCCTACAATGAGCAGTTCTTC. Its translation is CASSLALLAGAYNEQFF.

With respect to this clone: This sample also contains other DNA sequences that code for the same CDR3. This chain uses TRBV5-1 with TRBJ1-1; D is uncertain. Germline CDR1 SGHRS, CDR2 YFSETQ. V gave up 4 bases and J gave up 1 base, with 2 bases separating them. The CDR3 contains 11 residues. The CDR3 sequence: CASSQNTEAFF. In nucleotides, the CDR3 is TGCGCCAGCAGCCAGAACACTGAAGCTTTCTTT.

The chain has TRBV15 and TRBJ2-2, with a weak D call TRBD2 (5 bases). CDR3 length: 14 amino acids. Germline values: CDR1 LNHNV, CDR2 YYDKDF (reference sequence). V was clipped by 0 bases and J by 7 bases, with 9 bases between them. In DNA form, the CDR3 reads TGTGCCACCAGCAGAGATGCTAGCAGCGGGGAGCTGTTTTTT. Protein product: CATSRDASSGELFF.

This clone was counted a few times. This sequence joins TRBV11-2 and TRBJ2-5; D unresolved. V was shortened by 10 bases and J by 4 bases, with 19 bases between the two germline ends. The CDR3 has 14 amino acids. Looked up from germline, CDR1 is SGHAT and CDR2 is FQNNGV. CDR3 nucleotides: TGTGCCACCGAGCGAGGCAGAGGCGGAGAGACCCAGTACTTC. Amino acids: CATERGRGGETQYF.

In this sample, this clone turned up a few times. The chain recombines TRBV5-1 with TRBJ2-7; 7 bases align to TRBD1. V dropped 3 bases and J dropped 1; count of bases not matched to a gene: 7. There are 15 residues in the CDR3. Looked up from germline, CDR1 is SGHRS and CDR2 is YFSETQ. The CDR3 coding sequence is TGCGCCAGCAGCTGGGGAAACAGGGGATCCTACGAGCAGTACTTC. Translating it yields CASSWGNRGSYEQYF.

This clone was seen only a few times. This chain uses TRBV5-1 with TRBJ2-2, with D unclear. V shed 3 bases and J shed 1 base, with 7 bases lying between them. Germline V gene lookup returns CDR1 SGHRS and CDR2 YFSETQ. The CDR3 contains 14 residues. The CDR3 DNA follows: TGCGCCAGCAGCTCGTCGGTGAACACCGGGGAGCTGTTTTTT. It is translated as CASSSSVNTGELFF.

This chain uses TRBV7-2 with TRBJ1-2, with unresolved D. This CDR3 has 13 amino acids. Germline CDR1 and CDR2: SGHTA and FQGNSA. The V gene lost 4 bases and the J gene lost 8 bases, with 14 bases spanning the gap. The CDR3 DNA reads TGTGCCAGCAGCTGGCGAGACTCACGAGGCTACACCTTC. This codes for CASSWRDSRGYTF.